Listed here is a single T cell receptor (beta chain). In this sample, this clone turned up once. There is no known antigen for this receptor. No base quality values were provided; no much bigger clone lies one nucleotide off. V sheds 4 bases and J sheds 3 bases, leaving 13 bases between their ends. From a lookup of the germline V gene, CDR1 and CDR2 are SGHDN and FVKESK. Counted from cysteine to phenylalanine, this CDR3 has 14 amino acids. The entry retains the CDR3 DNA only, 42 bases that are in frame from base 1. The library was made by the immunoSEQ multiplex PCR assay. TCRdb re-hosts the immuneACCESS table, in-frame sequences only. Its copies lack some clones; in the studies checked, an unresolved V gene accounts for under half of them, and the cause for the rest is not known. The sample contains around 93,000 clones, about 91% of them found a single time. Roughly 14% of the sample is held by the ten biggest clonotypes.

The sample comes from a study of control samples from healthy donors and cancer patients (TCRdb year 2020). The receptor's source is a man aged 30-40 years in good health. Rearrangement joined TRBV14 to TRBJ2-7; the best D guess is TRBD2, with 6 bases matching. Source material: blood. Here is the DNA: TGTGCCAGCAGCCCGGGACTTAGAAACTACGAGCAGTACTTC. This encodes CASSPGLRNYEQYF. Reference TRBV14 and TRBJ2-7 proteins supply the regions before and after the CDR3; the full variable domain is: EAGVTQFPSHSVIEKGQTVTLRCDPISGHDNLYWYRRVMGKEIKFLLHFVKESKQDESGMPNNRFLAERTGGTYSTLKVQPAELEDSGVYFCASSPGLRNYEQYFGPGTRLTVT.